This is a list of T cell receptor beta chains from one sample in a study of blood T cell repertoires in COVID-19. Using immunoSEQ multiplex PCR, the repertoire was profiled, and TCRdb retains in-frame clones only, with some absent. The sample holds about 210,000 clones; roughly 90% are singletons and the top ten take around 8.4%. Input material: PBMCs or T cells enriched from blood (not recorded which). Receptors were obtained from a woman in her late teens or twenties who had recovered from COVID-19. Both conserved end residues are part of each CDR3. A D gene is named only where the DNA matches it firmly. Only some rows state a clone size, as once, few, many or a class for expanded clones.

>-|TRBJ1-1|TRBV4-2|many
CASSQGVDGGREAFF
TGTGCCAGCAGCCAAGGAGTGGATGGCGGTCGAGAAGCTTTCTTT
>TRBD1|TRBJ1-1|TRBV4-2|-
CASSQGAQGAAKAFF
TGTGCCAGCAGCCAAGGGGCGCAGGGGGCGGCAAAAGCTTTCTTT
>TRBD2|TRBJ2-5|TRBV19|-
CASSMVWSSGGALDAQYF
TGTGCCAGTAGTATGGTTTGGTCTAGCGGGGGGGCGCTTGACGCCCAGTACTTC
>-|TRBJ2-5|TRBV14|-
CASSQDTGTPETQYF
TGTGCCAGCAGCCAAGATACAGGGACCCCAGAGACCCAGTACTTC
>TRBD1|TRBJ1-4|TRBV30|-
CAWSVRRTGGTSGEKLFF
TGTGCCTGGAGTGTACGCAGGACAGGGGGGACCTCTGGTGAAAAACTGTTTTTT
>-|TRBJ1-4|TRBV18|once
CASTRGEDEKLFF
TGTGCCAGCACGCGCGGAGAGGATGAAAAACTGTTTTTT
>-|TRBJ2-1|TRBV20-1|-
CSSGSYNEQFF
TGCAGTAGCGGTTCCTACAATGAGCAGTTCTTC
>TRBD1|TRBJ1-4|TRBV28|-
CASKREQGRNEKLFF
TGTGCCAGCAAAAGAGAACAGGGGAGGAATGAAAAACTGTTTTTT
>TRBD2|TRBJ2-1|TRBV5-1|-
CASSLEWSLAGGLSYNEQFF
TGCGCCAGCAGCTTGGAATGGTCTCTAGCGGGGGGCCTCTCCTACAATGAGCAGTTCTTC
>-|TRBJ1-1|TRBV6-1|-
CASSDVGAGDTEAFF
TGTGCCAGCAGTGATGTAGGGGCAGGGGACACTGAAGCTTTCTTT
>TRBD1|TRBJ1-6|TRBV9|-
CASSPQGQGTSPLHF
TGTGCCAGCAGCCCCCAAGGACAGGGAACGTCACCCCTCCACTTT
>-|TRBJ2-5|TRBV5-1|-
CASSLSGTSKETQYF
TGCGCCAGCAGCTTGTCAGGTACATCCAAAGAGACCCAGTACTTC
>TRBD1|TRBJ2-5|TRBV2|-
CAGTGVEETQYF
TGTGCCGGGACAGGGGTTGAGGAGACCCAGTACTTC
>-|TRBJ1-3|TRBV30|-
CAWSSGTGNTIYF
TGTGCCTGGAGTTCAGGGACTGGAAACACCATATATTTT
>-|TRBJ2-2|TRBV6-5|many
CASHQGGLETGELFF
TGTGCCAGTCATCAGGGGGGCCTTGAGACCGGGGAGCTGTTTTTT
>TRBD1|TRBJ2-1|TRBV6-2/TRBV6-3|once
CASSYNRDRRNPEQFF
TGTGCCAGCAGTTATAATCGGGACAGGAGAAATCCCGAGCAGTTCTTC
>TRBD1|TRBJ2-7|TRBV5-8|-
CASSLAYRGAYEQYF
TGTGCCAGCAGCTTGGCCTACAGGGGGGCCTACGAGCAGTACTTC
>-|TRBJ2-1|TRBV27|-
CASSFLPSSNNNEQFF
TGTGCCAGCAGTTTCCTTCCTAGCTCTAATAACAATGAGCAGTTCTTC
>-|TRBJ2-4|TRBV3-1/TRBV3-2|-
CASSQAVAKNIQYF
TGTGCCAGCAGCCAGGCAGTAGCCAAAAACATTCAGTACTTC
>-|TRBJ1-2|TRBV28|-
CASSPGSYGYTF
TGTGCCAGCAGTCCAGGAAGCTATGGCTACACCTTC
>-|TRBJ1-1|TRBV18|-
CASSRNLPQENTEAFF
TGTGCCAGCTCACGAAACCTTCCACAGGAGAACACTGAAGCTTTCTTT
>TRBD1|TRBJ1-6|TRBV6-5|-
CASSRQGSVLSPLHF
TGTGCCAGCAGCAGACAGGGGTCGGTACTTTCACCCCTCCACTTT
>TRBD1|TRBJ1-1|TRBV18|-
CASSPYVGLGTDLNTEAFF
TGTGCCAGCTCACCATACGTGGGCTTGGGGACAGACCTGAACACTGAAGCTTTCTTT
>TRBD2|TRBJ2-5|TRBV2|-
CASSEGRTLAGGEYQETQYF
TGTGCCAGCAGTGAAGGGCGGACCTTAGCGGGGGGGGAGTACCAAGAGACCCAGTACTTC
>-|TRBJ1-3|TRBV7-9|-
CASSSLDRGYSGNTIYF
TGTGCCAGCAGCTCCCTGGATCGGGGTTACTCTGGAAACACCATATATTTT
>TRBD1|TRBJ1-5|TRBV28|few
CASSPNRGLNQPQHF
TGTGCCAGCAGTCCAAACAGGGGGCTCAATCAGCCCCAGCATTTT
>TRBD1|TRBJ2-7|TRBV30|once
CAWTGQGYEQYF
TGTGCCTGGACGGGACAGGGATACGAGCAGTACTTC
>-|TRBJ1-3|TRBV18|-
CASSGASGNTIYF
TGTGCCAGCTCGGGGGCCTCTGGAAACACCATATATTTT
>-|TRBJ2-1|TRBV3-1/TRBV3-2|-
CASSQDSAPGNSYNEQFF
TGTGCCAGCAGCCAAGATAGTGCGCCAGGCAACTCCTACAATGAGCAGTTCTTC
>TRBD1|TRBJ2-1|TRBV6-4|-
CASSRDSSYNEQFF
TGTGCCAGCAGCCGGGACAGCTCCTACAATGAGCAGTTCTTC
>TRBD1|TRBJ1-6|TRBV7-9|-
CASSAPDRDNSPLHF
TGTGCCAGCAGCGCACCGGACAGGGACAATTCACCCCTCCACTTT
>TRBD1|TRBJ2-6|TRBV30|-
CAWNRGGANVLTF
TGTGCCTGGAACAGGGGCGGGGCCAACGTCCTGACTTTC
>-|TRBJ2-3|TRBV7-3|-
CASSPSVGPTDTQYF
TGTGCCAGCAGCCCCAGCGTGGGGCCCACAGATACGCAGTATTTT
>TRBD2|TRBJ2-3|TRBV7-9|-
CASSKLAGAATDTQYF
TGTGCCAGCAGCAAACTAGCGGGGGCCGCCACAGATACGCAGTATTTT
>TRBD2|TRBJ2-3|TRBV5-1|-
CASSLAGGSTDTQYF
TGCGCCAGCAGCTTAGCGGGGGGAAGCACAGATACGCAGTATTTT
>-|TRBJ2-3|TRBV5-6|-
CASSSSGSTDTQYF
TGTGCCAGCAGCTCAAGCGGAAGCACAGATACGCAGTATTTT
>-|TRBJ2-1|TRBV25-1|-
CATASYHNEQFF
TGTGCCACGGCTAGCTATCATAATGAGCAGTTCTTC
>-|TRBJ2-7|TRBV4-2|few
CASSQERGGPSYEQYF
TGTGCCAGCAGCCAAGAAAGAGGCGGGCCCTCCTACGAGCAGTACTTC
>-|TRBJ2-7|TRBV30|-
CAWIRQAGREQYF
TGTGCCTGGATTCGGCAGGCGGGAAGGGAGCAGTACTTC
>TRBD1|TRBJ1-2|TRBV19|-
CASHQGQGDGYTF
TGTGCCAGTCATCAGGGTCAGGGGGATGGCTACACCTTC
>-|TRBJ1-1|TRBV7-8|-
CASSLETDHEAFF
TGTGCCAGCAGCCTAGAGACAGACCATGAAGCTTTCTTT